This TCR beta chain was documented in a study of T cell repertoires in cytomegalovirus infection (dated by TCRdb to between 2018 and 2020). Study-wide context: Peptide stimulations targeted recently identified HLA-C-restricted CMV epitopes, whose presentation resists viral immunomodulation, together with well-studied HLA-B-restricted epitopes. Donor HLA type was relevant to the analysis, as public TCR beta signatures indicated carriage of CMV infection together with the matching HLA type. General study outcomes and caveats: In both this cohort and an independent approximately 400-donor cohort, the cumulative frequency of public TCR beta family members distinguished carriers of CMV infection plus the relevant HLA type. In the ex vivo response, HLA-C-restricted CMV-specific TCR beta clonotypes were dominant, and in two of eight donors the single most frequent clonotype came from this HLA-C-restricted group.

Sequencing was performed on an Illumina HiSeq 1500. The public sequencing data were trimmed at Q25 with fastp and processed into clonotypes with MiXCR by TCRdb, which kept only in-frame beta chains. Every distinct CDR3 protein forms one entry, paired with its most common genes and DNA. The sample table lists approximately 150,000 distinct CDR3 sequences, approximately 21% of them with a count of one. The ten largest clones take up roughly 25% of the sample. The treatment or condition label corresponds to: in vitro stimulation with specific CMV peptide epitopes to enrich CMV-specific T cells. Including cysteine and phenylalanine, the CDR3 has 13 amino acids. Only the CDR3 part of the read is kept: 39 bases, read in frame from the first base. From the germline V gene, CDR1 is MNHEY and CDR2 is SVGEGT. After removal of 10 bases from V and 5 bases from J, the junction retains 8 bases not matched to a gene.

This clonotype was counted between two and nine times. Its cognate antigen has yet to be identified. Base qualities are not at hand, and no much larger clone is one base apart. Specimen: CD8+ T cells from cultured PBMCs, collected from culture after CMV antigen stimulation. This clonotype originated in a human donor in good health (CMV status not recorded). Some clones in this sample may be carry-over from other donors' samples. The chain joins TRBV6-2 or TRBV6-3 to TRBJ1-2, with 9 bases in between that match TRBD1. The nucleotide sequence is TGTGCCACCGAGGGGGACAGGGAGTATGGCTACACCTTC. It translates as CATEGDREYGYTF.